Following are 18 T cell receptor beta chains from one sample sequenced in a study of CD4 T cells in relation to SARS-CoV-2 and coronaviruses. No antigen has been identified for these receptors. Method: immunoSEQ multiplex PCR; TCRdb's copy keeps in-frame clones and lacks some. The table includes some 21,000 clones, roughly 69% detected once. The unexposed donors gave CD4+ T cells in about 2010-2019, prior to COVID-19. Isolation of CD4+ T cells took place after roughly nine days in culture. What was sequenced was CD4+ T cells from PBMCs, cultured in vitro. The receptor set was obtained from a human donor in good health.

The V gene is TRBV19, the J gene TRBJ2-1; weak D call: TRBD1 (5 bases). The CDR3 has 12 residues. Looked up from germline, CDR1 is LNHDA and CDR2 is SQIVND (reference sequence). V lost 4 bases and J 8 bases, leaving 9 bases between the germline ends. The CDR3 bases are TGTGCCAGTAGTAACAGGAGAGATGAGCAGTTCTTC. The encoded protein is CASSNRRDEQFF. The complete variable domain, with remaining parts taken from reference TRBV19 and TRBJ2-1, reads DGGITQSPKYLFRKEGQNVTLSCEQNLNHDAMYWYRQDPGQGLRLIYYSQIVNDFQKGDIAEGYSVSREKKESFPLTVTSAQKNPTAFYLCASSNRRDEQFFGPGTRLTVL.

The chain has TRBV24-1 and TRBJ2-1; TRBD1 matches 9 bases. V was clipped by 8 bases and J by 8 bases; unmatched bases: 18. CDR1 KGHDR and CDR2 SFDVKD come from the germline V gene. The CDR3 is 17 amino acids. The CDR3 region has the DNA TGTGCCACCACTCCCTCTATGGGGACAGGGTCGATCGATGAGCAGTTCTTC. Residues: CATTPSMGTGSIDEQFF.

This rearrangement joins TRBV19 to TRBJ2-1, with TRBD2 matching 9 bases. This CDR3 has 12 residues. Germline V CDR1 and CDR2: LNHDA, SQIVND (reference sequence). J was trimmed by 9 bases and V by 5 bases; bases with no gene match: 2. CDR3 region: CASSPTSGEQFF. As DNA, the CDR3 is TGTGCCAGTAGTCCGACTAGCGGTGAGCAGTTCTTC.

V usage is TRBV28 and J usage is TRBJ1-2; D perhaps matches TRBD1 (6 bases). V shed 7 bases and J shed 2 bases, with 20 bases lying between them. The CDR3 is 16 residues long. In germline, CDR1 is MDHEN, CDR2 SYDVKM. CDR3 in DNA: TGTGCCAGCATCCCCCCCCGGGACACTTCGAACTATGGCTACACCTTC. Protein sequence: CASIPPRDTSNYGYTF.

This clone occurred a few times. CDR3 residues: CARGEKTGGNSPLHF. The DNA of the CDR3 is TGTGCCAGGGGAGAAAAGACAGGGGGAAATTCACCCCTCCACTTT. The gene calls are TRBV2 and TRBJ1-6; 9 bases are a match to TRBD1. CDR1 SNHLY and CDR2 FYNNEI come from the germline V gene. The V gene end was trimmed by 9 bases and the J gene end by 7 bases; junction bases not matched to a gene: 10. CDR3 size: 15 residues.

The chain recombines TRBV5-1 with TRBJ2-5; 9 bases map to TRBD1. The CDR3 covers 16 residues. J gave up 2 bases and V 2 bases, and 7 bases lay outside the gene matches. Germline V gene data show CDR1 as SGHRS and CDR2 as YFSETQ. In DNA, the CDR3 is TGCGCCAGCAGCTTCGGACAGGGGACAATACAAGAGACCCAGTACTTC. Translating gives CASSFGQGTIQETQYF.

This sequence joins TRBV2 and TRBJ2-2; no clear D gene. Looked up from germline, CDR1 is SNHLY and CDR2 is FYNNEI. Trimming removed 7 bases at V and 8 bases at J, with 8 bases between. This CDR3 is built from 11 residues. In nucleotides, the CDR3 is TGTGCCAGCACTCCTTGGGGGGAGCTGTTTTTT. Its translation: CASTPWGELFF.

This chain's CDR3 is CSVAANEQFF. The CDR3 DNA is TGCAGCGTTGCAGCAAATGAGCAGTTCTTC. V and J are TRBV29-1 and TRBJ2-1, with D hard to call. Germline lookup yields CDR1 SQVTM and CDR2 ANQGSEA. V dropped 4 bases and J dropped 7 bases, with 5 bases sitting between them. The CDR3 is 10 residues long.

The gene calls are TRBV4-1 and TRBJ2-7; the match to TRBD1 covers 10 bases. CDR1 is MGHRA and CDR2 is YSYEKL in the germline V gene. The V segment lost 1 base and the J segment 4 bases; nucleotides outside the gene matches: 10. This CDR3 has 17 residues. The CDR3 DNA reads TGCGCCAGCAGCCAAGTTCCGGGGGGACAGGGGTCTTACGAGCAGTACTTC. Protein: CASSQVPGGQGSYEQYF.

This chain connects TRBV18 to TRBJ2-7, with D maybe TRBD2 (5 bases). The CDR3 runs 16 residues. The V end lost 5 bases, the J end lost 2 bases, and 19 bases lay between the germline ends. CDR1 and CDR2 (germline): KGHSH, LQKENI. CDR3 region: CASSKKGVASPYEQYF. The CDR3 bases are TGTGCCAGCTCAAAAAAGGGAGTAGCGTCCCCCTACGAGCAGTACTTC. The entire variable domain, with the rest obtained from reference TRBV18 and TRBJ2-7, is as follows: NAGVMQNPRHLVRRRGQEARLRCSPMKGHSHVYWYRQLPEEGLKFMVYLQKENIIDESGMPKERFSAEFPKEGPSILRIQQVVRGDSAAYFCASSKKGVASPYEQYFGPGTRLTVT.

V and J are TRBV28 and TRBJ2-5, with TRBD1 as a possible D gene (5 bases). CDR3 length equals 13 residues. The V gene lost 5 bases and the J gene lost 5 bases, with 12 bases spanning the gap. Per germline, CDR1 MDHEN and CDR2 SYDVKM. The CDR3 sequence: CASSARAMETQYF. In nucleotides, the CDR3 is TGTGCCAGCAGTGCCAGGGCCATGGAGACCCAGTACTTC.

This sequence joins TRBV11-2 and TRBJ2-2; 13 bases agree with TRBD2. Trimming took 6 bases from V and 7 from J; bases not matched to a gene: 8. The CDR3 spans 16 residues. The germline V gene encodes CDR1 SGHAT and CDR2 FQNNGV. The CDR3 coding sequence is TGTGCCAGCAGAGACACTAGCGGGAGGGCCAACGGGGAGCTGTTTTTT. Its translation is CASRDTSGRANGELFF.

The rearrangement uses TRBV7-3 and TRBJ1-2; 9 bases fit TRBD1. V shed 5 bases and J 8 bases; nucleotides not matched to a gene: 6. The CDR3 spans 13 residues. Germline lookup yields CDR1 SGHTA and CDR2 FQGTGA. For the CDR3, the DNA is TGTGCCAGCAGCCGAGACAGGGGGGGAGGCTACACCTTC. Translation gives CASSRDRGGGYTF.

This clone was seen a handful of times. Other DNA sequences in this specimen translate into the identical CDR3. This chain links TRBV7-3 with TRBJ2-7, with D possibly matching TRBD1 (6 bases). Trimming took 0 bases from V and 6 from J, leaving 9 bases between them. The CDR3 has 13 amino acids. Germline lookup yields CDR1 SGHTA and CDR2 FQGTGA. CDR3 bases: TGTGCCAGCAGCTTAACAGGCAGGGGCGAGCAGTACTTC. Translated, it gives CASSLTGRGEQYF. Full variable domain (remainder filled in from reference TRBV7-3 and TRBJ2-7): GAGVSQTPSNKVTEKGKYVELRCDPISGHTALYWYRQSLGQGPEFLIYFQGTGAADDSGLPNDRFFAVRPEGSVSTLKIQRTERGDSAVYLCASSLTGRGEQYFGPGTRLTVT.

V usage is TRBV11-2 and J usage is TRBJ1-5; 7 bases map to TRBD1. CDR1 and CDR2 (germline): SGHAT, FQNNGV. The CDR3 contains 13 residues. Trimming took 4 bases from V and 7 from J; bases not matched to a gene: 4. The CDR3 loop reads CASSSDRVQPQHF. The CDR3 region has the DNA TGTGCCAGCAGCTCTGACAGGGTGCAGCCCCAGCATTTT.

The chain employs TRBV19 and TRBJ2-4; D gene uncertain. Germline assignment: CDR1 LNHDA and CDR2 SQIVND (reference sequence). V lost 5 bases and J lost 0, with 11 bases in between. This CDR3 is built from 15 residues. The CDR3 reads CASSSQSLAKNIQYF. The CDR3 nucleotides read TGTGCCAGTAGTTCCCAGAGTTTAGCCAAAAACATTCAGTACTTC.

This chain joins TRBV3-1 (or the pseudogene TRBV3-2) and TRBJ1-6, with D hard to call. Between the trimmed V and J ends, which lost 1 base and 0 bases, there was a span of 4 bases. CDR1 LGHDT and CDR2 YNNKEL come from the germline V gene (reference sequence). The CDR3 spans 15 residues. CDR3 in amino acids: CASSQGYSYNSPLHF. The CDR3 DNA reads TGTGCCAGCAGCCAAGGGTACTCCTATAATTCACCCCTCCACTTT.

V is TRBV27 and J is TRBJ1-2, with 11 bases fitting TRBD1. In germline, CDR1 is MNHEY, CDR2 SMNVEV (reference sequence). Losses at the gene ends were 6 bases for V and 7 bases for J; bases not matched to a gene: 10. The CDR3 is 15 residues long. The CDR3 DNA reads as TGTGCCAGCAGGCGGACAGGGGGCGGTATGGTTGGCTACACCTTC. Its translation is CASRRTGGGMVGYTF.